The 13 T cell receptor beta chains below all came from one sample that was sequenced in a study of response to subunit inactivated influenza vaccine. TCRdb recomputed calls from the RT-PCR reads with MiXCR, one row per CDR3 protein. The sample has under 800,000 distinct CDR3 sequences; around 13% are singletons. Source: PBMCs from blood, taken less than 15 days before vaccination. The source of these receptors is a man aged 50 to 59 who received an inactivated influenza vaccine.

The table lists this clonotype with a few counts. J is TRBJ2-5 and V is TRBV28; D ambiguous. Germline V gene lookup returns CDR1 MDHEN and CDR2 SYDVKM. The CDR3 loop spans 14 amino acids. Trimming left V 6 bases short and J 5 bases short, with 16 bases between. The CDR3 here is CASRLPGGVETQYF. CDR3 bases: TGTGCCAGCAGACTCCCCGGTGGGGTTGAGACCCAGTACTTC.

This clonotype was found many times. The V and J genes are TRBV20-1 and TRBJ2-7; D might be TRBD2 (6 bases). Deletions cut 6 bases from V and 7 bases from J, with 19 bases between. This CDR3 spans 13 amino acids. The germline CDR1 and CDR2 sequences are DFQATT and SNEGSKA (reference sequence). For the CDR3, the DNA is TGCAGTGCCCCAGTCGGGAGTGCTTGGGAGCAGTACTTC. Translating gives CSAPVGSAWEQYF.

Notes on this clonotype: This could be a read error, since a much larger clone is one nucleotide away. A read error is likely, as this CDR3 ends without the conserved phenylalanine or tryptophan. This rearrangement joins TRBV7-2 to TRBJ2-3; 9 bases line up with TRBD2. CDR1 and CDR2 (germline): SGHTA, FQGNSA. V lost 1 base to trimming and J lost 6 bases; unmatched junction nucleotides: 2. The CDR3 has 14 residues. CDR3 region: CASSLVAGGDTQYI. CDR3 in DNA: TGTGCCAGCAGCTTAGTGGCGGGAGGGGATACGCAGTATATT.

J is TRBJ2-7 and V is TRBV15; no clear D. The V end was cut by 1 base, the J end by 4 bases, with 11 bases between. Germline V gives CDR1 LNHNV, CDR2 YYDKDF (reference sequence). The CDR3 sequence is 14 residues long. CDR3 sequence reads: CATSRVPKGYEQYF. The DNA of the CDR3 is TGTGCCACCAGCAGAGTTCCCAAGGGATACGAGCAGTACTTC.

This chain joins TRBV9 and TRBJ2-7; the D gene is possibly TRBD2 (6 bases). Per the germline V gene, CDR1 is SGDLS and CDR2 is YYNGEE. V shed 3 bases and J shed 5 bases, with 9 bases lying between them. CDR3 length: 12 amino acids. CDR3 in amino acids: CASSGDSHEQYF. Here the CDR3 DNA reads TGTGCCAGCAGCGGGGACTCACACGAGCAGTACTTC.

The chain joins TRBV15 to TRBJ1-2; D is unclear. The germline V gene has CDR1 LNHNV and CDR2 YYDKDF (reference sequence). The CDR3 runs 14 residues. The V end was cut by 0 bases, the J end by 2 bases, with 7 bases between. The DNA for the CDR3 is TGTGCCACCAGCAGAGACAGTGGGAACTATGGCTACACCTTC. Translating it yields CATSRDSGNYGYTF.

This clonotype has more than one count but fewer than ten. The rearrangement links TRBV5-1 to TRBJ1-5; 12 bases align to TRBD1. The CDR3 runs to 16 residues. The germline V gene encodes CDR1 SGHRS and CDR2 YFSETQ. V was pared by 4 bases and J by 9 bases, with 11 bases of the junction left unmatched. CDR3 protein: CASSLEGQGAGGPQHF. Here the CDR3 DNA reads TGCGCCAGCAGCCTGGAGGGACAGGGGGCGGGAGGGCCCCAGCATTTT.

The DNA for the CDR3 is TGTGCCAGCAGCGTAGTATCCTACAATGAGCAGTTCTTC. This encodes CASSVVSYNEQFF. The V call is TRBV9, the J call TRBJ2-1, with D unresolved. Germline-derived CDR1 and CDR2 are SGDLS and YYNGEE. The V end was cut by 0 bases, the J end by 1 base, with 2 bases between. This CDR3 spans 13 amino acids.

This rearrangement joins TRBV15 to TRBJ2-2, with D possibly matching TRBD2 (6 bases). This CDR3 region has 16 residues. The V gene lost 1 base and the J gene lost 6 bases, with 15 bases spanning the gap. CDR1 is LNHNV, CDR2 YYDKDF, per germline (reference sequence). The CDR3 is CATSRGDSPFPGELFF. The CDR3 bases are TGTGCCACCAGCAGAGGGGACTCGCCTTTTCCCGGGGAGCTGTTTTTT.

This clonotype was observed a handful of times. The CDR3 DNA follows: TGCAGTGCTAGAGATCTGGCGGGGGGGATACAGATAGGGCAGTATTTT. Its protein product is CSARDLAGGIQIGQYF. This rearrangement joins TRBV20-1 to TRBJ2-3, with 9 bases lining up with TRBD2. This CDR3 contains 16 residues. The ends lost 0 bases at V and 11 bases at J; junction bases unmatched: 15. Germline-derived CDR1 and CDR2 are DFQATT and SNEGSKA (reference sequence).

This chain connects TRBV27 to TRBJ2-1, with D unclear. The V gene's germline CDR1 is MNHEY and CDR2 SMNVEV (reference sequence). Trimming removed 6 bases from V and 2 bases from J, with 8 bases in between. This CDR3 contains 13 residues. The chain's CDR3 is CASRRVAYNEQFF. CDR3 sequence (DNA): TGTGCCAGCAGGAGAGTAGCCTACAATGAGCAGTTCTTC.

Of note for this clonotype: Compared with germline, one end of the junction differs, possibly owing to a read error. This sequence joins TRBV12-3 or TRBV12-4 and TRBJ1-1; tentatively, D is TRBD1 (6 bases). There are 14 residues in the CDR3. CDR3 sequence: CARSLQQGLAEAFF. For the CDR3, the DNA is TGTGCCCGCAGTTTACAACAGGGTCTCGCTGAAGCTTTCTTT.

This clonotype was picked up a small number of times. This chain uses TRBV11-2 with TRBJ2-3; no clear D. V lost 5 bases to trimming and J lost 0 bases, with 12 bases between them. The CDR3 extends over 15 amino acids. CDR1 is SGHAT, CDR2 FQNNGV, per germline. CDR3 loop: CASSPTRPSTDTQYF. The CDR3 DNA reads as TGTGCCAGCAGCCCCACGCGGCCGAGCACAGATACGCAGTATTTT.